This is a list of T cell receptor beta chains from one sample in a study of T cell clonotyping in hematopoietic cell transplantation. The protocol was immunoSEQ multiplex PCR, while the TCRdb copy is restricted to in-frame clones and leaves out a portion. The sample yields roughly 38,000 clones, 75% to 90% seen once. The sequenced sample consisted of peripheral blood mononuclear cells. Receptors were obtained from a woman aged 40 to 49 in good health. Some clones in this sample may be carry-over from other donors' samples. The CDR3 runs from the conserved cysteine through the conserved F or W. A D gene is named only where the DNA matches it firmly. Where a row states a size, it is once, few, many or the class of an expanded clone; other rows omit it.

TRBJ2-5	.	TRBV27	TRBD2	CASSPRSSGNGEETQYF	TGTGCCAGCAGTCCCCGGTCTAGCGGGAACGGGGAAGAGACCCAGTACTTC
TRBJ2-7	.	TRBV6-5	.	CASSRLAGGGGEQYF	TGTGCCAGCAGCAGACTAGCTGGCGGAGGGGGCGAGCAGTACTTC
TRBJ1-5	.	TRBV2	.	CASSAGNQPQHF	TGTGCCAGCAGTGCAGGCAATCAGCCCCAGCATTTT
TRBJ2-2	once	TRBV9	TRBD2	CASTKGGTSGRLAGELFF	TGTGCCAGCACCAAAGGAGGGACTAGCGGGAGGTTGGCCGGGGAGCTGTTTTTT
TRBJ1-1	.	TRBV11-2	.	CASSSAREAFF	TGTGCCAGCAGCTCGGCACGGGAAGCTTTCTTT
TRBJ2-5	.	TRBV5-8	.	CASSPGEGETQYF	TGTGCCAGCAGCCCAGGGGAAGGCGAGACCCAGTACTTC
TRBJ2-7	.	TRBV13	TRBD2	CASSALAEKNYEQYF	TGTGCCAGCAGCGCACTAGCGGAGAAAAACTACGAGCAGTACTTC
TRBJ1-2	.	TRBV28	.	CASSLRGRYGYTF	TGTGCCAGCAGTTTAAGGGGACGCTATGGCTACACCTTC
TRBJ2-1	.	TRBV28	TRBD2	CASSLVRTSGYNEQFF	TGTGCCAGCAGTTTAGTCAGGACTAGCGGGTACAATGAGCAGTTCTTC
TRBJ2-7	few	TRBV7-2	TRBD1	CASSTSPGQGYEQYF	TGTGCCAGCAGCACATCTCCGGGACAGGGTTACGAGCAGTACTTC
TRBJ2-2	.	TRBV2	.	CASTEGGTGELFF	TGTGCCAGCACTGAGGGGGGGACCGGGGAGCTGTTTTTT
TRBJ2-2	.	TRBV6-7	.	CASSYWAAVTGELFF	TGTGCCAGCAGTTACTGGGCGGCAGTGACCGGGGAGCTGTTTTTT
TRBJ1-3	.	TRBV10-3	TRBD1	CAIRPGQGGNTIYF	TGTGCCATCAGGCCGGGACAGGGAGGAAACACCATATATTTT
TRBJ2-2	.	TRBV6-5	.	CASTDPKGGELFF	TGTGCCAGCACCGACCCCAAGGGCGGGGAGCTGTTTTTT
TRBJ2-5	.	TRBV15	TRBD2	CATSRPRLAEETQYF	TGTGCCACCAGCAGACCTCGACTAGCGGAAGAGACCCAGTACTTC
TRBJ2-7	.	TRBV7-2	.	CASSLAGSWYEQYF	TGTGCCAGCAGCTTAGCTGGCAGTTGGTACGAGCAGTACTTC
TRBJ1-2	.	TRBV6-5	.	CASSFLQGSESYTF	TGTGCCAGCAGTTTTCTACAGGGAAGTGAAAGCTACACCTTC
TRBJ2-3	.	TRBV4-1	TRBD1	CASSPKTGGVFTDTQYF	TGCGCCAGCAGCCCAAAGACAGGGGGCGTTTTCACAGATACGCAGTATTTT
TRBJ2-2	.	TRBV10-3	.	CAISEVQGGGELFF	TGTGCCATCAGTGAGGTACAGGGAGGCGGGGAGCTGTTTTTT
TRBJ1-4	.	TRBV5-1	.	CASSLRGANEEKLFF	TGCGCCAGCAGCTTGAGGGGGGCGAATGAAGAAAAACTGTTTTTT
TRBJ2-7	few	TRBV7-2	.	CASSLLTEQYF	TGTGCCAGCAGCTTACTGACCGAGCAGTACTTC
TRBJ2-3	.	TRBV2	TRBD2	CASSAHGTSGGTQYF	TGTGCCAGCAGCGCACACGGGACTAGCGGGGGTACGCAGTATTTT
TRBJ2-3	.	TRBV5-1	TRBD2	CASSFSPGLPVTDTQYF	TGCGCCAGCAGCTTTAGCCCGGGACTACCGGTAACAGATACGCAGTATTTT
TRBJ2-3	once	TRBV5-1	.	CASIPGPQNVPDTQYF	TGCGCCAGCATTCCAGGACCCCAGAACGTCCCAGATACGCAGTATTTT
TRBJ1-2	.	TRBV7-2	TRBD1	CASSVDRDPGYTF	TGTGCCAGCAGCGTAGACAGGGACCCTGGCTACACCTTC
TRBJ2-3	once	TRBV5-1	TRBD2	CASSLGGGSSGTDTQYF	TGCGCCAGCAGCTTGGGAGGCGGGAGTAGTGGCACAGATACGCAGTATTTT
TRBJ1-4	.	TRBV19	.	CASSRRRTTNEKLFF	TGTGCCAGTAGCCGCCGGAGGACAACTAATGAAAAACTGTTTTTT
TRBJ1-2	.	TRBV11-2	.	CASSSGLNYGYTF	TGTGCCAGCAGCTCGGGCCTTAACTATGGCTACACCTTC
TRBJ2-3	once	TRBV5-1	TRBD2	CASRPSPGLAEDTQYF	TGCGCCAGCAGGCCCTCCCCGGGACTAGCAGAAGATACGCAGTATTTT
TRBJ2-1	.	TRBV28	.	CASRSSDNEQFF	TGTGCCAGCAGATCTAGCGACAATGAGCAGTTCTTC
TRBJ2-7	.	TRBV7-2	.	CASSYRFTSYEQYF	TGTGCCAGCAGCTACCGGTTTACCTCCTACGAGCAGTACTTC
TRBJ1-5	.	TRBV19	.	CASSIGGGDGSNQPQHF	TGTGCCAGTAGTATAGGAGGAGGGGACGGGAGCAATCAGCCCCAGCATTTT
TRBJ2-5	.	TRBV5-1	.	CASGDEDGEETQYF	TGCGCCAGCGGGGACGAGGATGGGGAAGAGACCCAGTACTTC
TRBJ2-3	.	TRBV28	TRBD1	CASSLVGQGAQGDTQYF	TGTGCCAGCAGTTTGGTAGGCCAGGGGGCCCAGGGCGATACGCAGTATTTT
TRBJ1-5	.	TRBV29-1	.	CSVGDQGGQPQHF	TGCAGCGTGGGCGACCAAGGTGGTCAGCCCCAGCATTTT
TRBJ2-1	.	TRBV7-3	.	CASSPHRSSYNEQFF	TGTGCCAGCAGCCCCCACCGGAGCTCCTACAATGAGCAGTTCTTC